This note documents a single T cell receptor (beta chain) sequence. Sample-barcoded 5' priming and a J-beta primer mix drove a second PCR of about 6 to 12 cycles. TCRdb ran MiXCR on the 5' RACE reads and lists one entry per CDR3 protein. The sample lists some 1.1 million distinct CDR3 sequences, 35% to 40% occurring once. The CDR3 sequence is 16 residues long. Looked up from germline, CDR1 is SGHRS and CDR2 is YFSETQ. V lost 5 bases and J lost 7; bases outside the gene matches: 11. This sample is part of a study of blood T cells in healthy people across ages. The sequencing input was blood. The TCR sequence derives from a man younger than 35 in good health. The chain employs TRBV5-1 and TRBJ2-2, with 10 bases identical to TRBD1. DNA for the CDR3: TGCGCCAGCAGAGTTACCGGGACAGGGGTTAACGGGGAGCTGTTTTTT. Its protein product is CASRVTGTGVNGELFF.